A selection of T cell receptor beta chains follows, all from one sample in a study of type 1 and type 2 diabetes patients. TCRdb fed the multiplex PCR reads into MiXCR, producing one record per CDR3 protein. In the table there are more than 250,000 distinct CDR3 sequences, more than 45% of which are singletons. Material: peripheral blood mononuclear cells (PBMCs). The receptors originated from a man younger than 35 with type 2 diabetes. The CDR3 runs from the conserved cysteine through the conserved F or W. D genes are given only for firm matches. Some rows mark clone size as missing; the rest say once, few, many or name a class of expanded clone.

D gene	J gene	clone size	V gene	CDR3 protein	CDR3 DNA
.	TRBJ2-3	.	TRBV5-1	CASSVLELDTQYF	TGCGCCAGCAGCGTCCTGGAACTCGATACGCAGTATTTT
.	TRBJ2-3	.	TRBV19	CASSEEGTDTQYF	TGTGCCAGCAGTGAAGAGGGGACAGATACGCAGTATTTT
TRBD1	TRBJ2-3	few	TRBV10-3	CAISPNGQGSTDTQYF	TGTGCCATCAGTCCTAACGGACAGGGGTCCACAGATACGCAGTATTTT
.	TRBJ2-3	few	TRBV20-1	CSARTRDSTDTQYF	TGCAGTGCTAGGACCCGGGACAGCACAGATACGCAGTATTTT
TRBD2	TRBJ2-1	many	TRBV2	CAIRPLAGGLEQFF	TGTGCGATTAGGCCCCTAGCGGGAGGCCTTGAGCAGTTCTTC
TRBD1	TRBJ1-2	.	TRBV4-1	CASSGNLRGQGYTF	TGTGCCAGCAGCGGCAACCTGAGGGGGCAGGGCTACACCTTC
.	TRBJ2-2	few	TRBV10-2	CASSQSRQATGELFF	TGCGCCAGCAGTCAGTCACGGCAGGCCACCGGGGAGCTGTTTTTT
.	TRBJ2-3	.	TRBV20-1	CSARDERTDTQYF	TGCAGTGCTAGAGACGAACGCACAGATACGCAGTATTTT
.	TRBJ2-7	.	TRBV5-1	CASSSFLSGEGGNEQYF	TGCGCCAGCAGTAGTTTCTTAAGTGGAGAGGGGGGGAACGAGCAGTACTTC
.	TRBJ2-5	.	TRBV29-1	CSVDIHIQQGTQYF	TGCAGCGTTGACATCCACATCCAACAAGGGACCCAGTACTTC
TRBD1	TRBJ2-2	.	TRBV7-4	CASSLSGGAAGELFF	TGTGCCAGCAGCTTATCAGGGGGCGCAGCCGGGGAGCTGTTTTTT
.	TRBJ1-2	.	TRBV10-1	CAKGGGARIYGYTF	TGCGCCAAAGGGGGGGGGGCGAGGATATATGGCTACACCTTC
TRBD1	TRBJ2-7	.	TRBV25-1	CASRHSRDRASSYEQYF	TGTGCCAGCAGACACTCCCGGGACAGGGCGAGCTCCTACGAGCAGTACTTC
TRBD2	TRBJ2-1	.	TRBV29-1	CSVEAGGNEQFF	TGCAGCGTTGAGGCGGGGGGCAATGAGCAGTTCTTC
.	TRBJ1-2	.	TRBV12-3/TRBV12-4	CVSSSPLSGWDPNYGYTF	TGTGTCAGCAGTTCCCCACTAAGCGGATGGGACCCTAACTATGGCTACACCTTC
TRBD1	TRBJ2-7	.	TRBV10-3	CAIRRQGYEQYF	TGTGCCATCAGAAGACAGGGCTACGAGCAGTACTTC
TRBD1	TRBJ2-1	.	TRBV2	CASSELSTGGNEQFF	TGTGCCAGCAGTGAGCTCTCTACAGGGGGCAATGAGCAGTTCTTC
TRBD1	TRBJ2-6	.	TRBV7-3	CASSLEMGPDRLTSSGANVLTF	TGTGCCAGCAGCTTAGAAATGGGACCGGACAGGCTGACGTCCTCTGGGGCCAACGTCCTGACTTTC
TRBD1	TRBJ2-7	.	TRBV20-1	CSAHSTGVRYEQYF	TGCAGTGCTCACTCTACAGGGGTGAGGTACGAGCAGTACTTC